This TCR beta chain was retrieved from a study of blood T cell repertoires in COVID-19. The wider study: Sites across the United States, Italy and Spain contributed samples from acute and convalescent COVID-19.

TCRdb keeps only in-frame clones here, not all; method: immunoSEQ multiplex PCR. Of some 200,000 clones listed, 80% to 90% are singletons. Seattle cases were enrolled at active infection and followed longitudinally. The CDR3 covers 11 residues. CDR1 is LGHDT and CDR2 is YNNKEL in the germline V gene (reference sequence). V lost 8 bases, J lost 5 bases, and 10 bases lay in between. The sequence derives from a woman in her thirties or forties with COVID-19, enrolled during active disease. J is TRBJ2-7 and V is TRBV3-1 (or the pseudogene TRBV3-2); maybe TRBD2 (6 bases). Sequenced: peripheral blood. For the CDR3, the DNA is TGTGCCAGCCGCGGGGCAAACGAGCAGTACTTC. Encoded protein: CASRGANEQYF.